The 30 T cell receptor beta chains reported below all come from one sample, sequenced in a study of blood T cell repertoires in COVID-19. Assay: immunoSEQ multiplex PCR; the TCRdb copy retains only in-frame clones and omits some. This sample carries under 350,000 clones, around four fifths of them seen once, and the ten largest clones take about 5%. The sample consisted of peripheral blood. These receptors were taken from a man aged 55-75 years who had recovered from COVID-19.

This chain connects TRBV12-3 or TRBV12-4 to TRBJ1-2; possible D gene TRBD1, 5 bases. Trimming stripped 3 bases from V and 5 bases from J, with 7 bases between. The CDR3 consists of 12 residues. The CDR3 here is CASSFRQYGYTF. CDR3 in DNA: TGTGCCAGCAGTTTTCGACAGTATGGCTACACCTTC.

This clone was picked up one time. The rearrangement uses TRBV18 and TRBJ1-2; 10 nucleotides agree with TRBD1. CDR1 and CDR2 (germline): KGHSH, LQKENI. The V and J ends lost 0 bases and 0 bases, in that order; junction bases with no gene match: 4. This CDR3 has 17 amino acids. The CDR3 loop reads CASSPPLGQGTNYGYTF. Written as DNA, the CDR3 is TGTGCCAGCTCACCACCGTTGGGACAGGGGACTAACTATGGCTACACCTTC.

The chain joins TRBV5-1 to TRBJ1-1; D unclear. The CDR3 covers 13 residues. Germline V CDR1 and CDR2: SGHRS, YFSETQ. V shed 4 bases and J shed 5 bases, with 12 bases lying between them. The chain's CDR3 is CASSQNGGTEAFF. DNA for the CDR3: TGCGCCAGCAGCCAGAACGGCGGGACTGAAGCTTTCTTT. The full variable domain, in which reference TRBV5-1 and TRBJ1-1 provide the parts outside the CDR3, is KAGVTQTPRYLIKTRGQQVTLSCSPISGHRSVSWYQQTPGQGLQFLFEYFSETQRNKGNFPGRFSGRQFSNSRSEMNVSTLELGDSALYLCASSQNGGTEAFFGQGTRLTVV.

The rearrangement joins TRBV5-6 to TRBJ2-7, with 8 bases matching TRBD1. The CDR3 has 14 amino acids. V lost 4 bases and J lost 5; bases outside the gene matches: 8. In germline, CDR1 is SGHDT, CDR2 YYEEEE. In nucleotides, the CDR3 is TGTGCCAGCAGCCTAGGACAGGGCGCCCACGAGCAGTACTTC. It specifies CASSLGQGAHEQYF. The variable domain in full, completed from reference TRBV5-6 and TRBJ2-7, reads DAGVTQSPTHLIKTRGQQVTLRCSPKSGHDTVSWYQQALGQGPQFIFQYYEEEERQRGNFPDRFSGHQFPNYSSELNVNALLLGDSALYLCASSLGQGAHEQYFGPGTRLTVT.

This chain connects TRBV4-2 to TRBJ2-2; 7 bases align to TRBD2. With V trimmed by 0 bases and J by 1 base, 5 bases remained unmatched. The germline V gene has CDR1 LGHNA and CDR2 YNFKEQ. This CDR3 is 17 amino acids long. The CDR3 sequence is CASSQEWGGRNTGELFF. The CDR3 DNA sequence: TGTGCCAGCAGCCAAGAGTGGGGGGGTCGGAACACCGGGGAGCTGTTTTTT.

The rearrangement joins TRBV3-1 (or the pseudogene TRBV3-2) to TRBJ1-4; tentatively, D is TRBD1 (6 bases). The CDR3 is 15 residues long. Germline V gene sequence: CDR1 LGHDT, CDR2 YNNKEL (reference sequence). Trimming took 4 bases from V and 5 from J, leaving 14 bases between them. The CDR3 nucleotides read TGTGCCAGCAGCCTTACGACAGGATTGAATGAAAAACTGTTTTTT. This codes for CASSLTTGLNEKLFF.

This chain uses TRBV28 with TRBJ1-4; 8 bases fit TRBD1. Per germline, CDR1 MDHEN and CDR2 SYDVKM. Trimming removed 6 bases from V and 8 bases from J; junction bases left unmatched: 5. The CDR3 sequence is 13 residues long. CDR3 loop: CASRYRDREKLFF. The CDR3 nucleotides are TGTGCCAGCAGATACCGGGACAGGGAAAAACTGTTTTTT.

The V gene is TRBV5-8, the J gene TRBJ2-1; TRBD2 is a possible D gene (6 bases). The V end was cut by 5 bases, the J end by 9 bases, with 21 bases between. The CDR3 has 15 residues. Germline-derived CDR1 and CDR2 are SGHTS and YDEGEE. The CDR3 region is CASRGGPARHGEQFF. The CDR3 DNA reads as TGTGCCAGCAGGGGGGGTCCAGCCCGACATGGTGAGCAGTTCTTC.

The chain links TRBV5-6 to TRBJ2-4, with D uncertain. Germline assignment: CDR1 SGHDT and CDR2 YYEEEE. The CDR3 runs 16 residues. The V end was cut by 1 base, the J end by 2 bases, with 13 bases between. CDR3 amino acids: CASSLSQNNPKNIQYF. The CDR3 bases are TGTGCCAGCAGCTTGTCACAAAACAACCCCAAAAACATTCAGTACTTC.

This chain connects TRBV18 to TRBJ1-6; possibly TRBD1 for D (6 bases). The CDR3 length is 16 residues. Germline loops: CDR1 KGHSH, CDR2 LQKENI. Trimming took off 2 bases at V and 10 bases at J, with 18 bases between the two ends. The CDR3 here is CASSPSATGTGSPLHF. The CDR3 nucleotides read TGTGCCAGCTCACCATCGGCGACAGGCACCGGATCACCCCTCCACTTT.

This clone was seen once. Since a much larger clone is just one base distant, this may be a read error. The genes are TRBV7-9 and TRBJ1-2, with 9 bases matching TRBD1. Germline-derived CDR1 and CDR2 are SEHNR and FQNEAQ (reference sequence). CDR3 length equals 16 residues. The ends lost 1 base at V and 2 bases at J; junction bases unmatched: 5. The CDR3 DNA sequence: TGTGCCAGCAGCTTAGGCACCGGGACAGGGAACTATGGCTACACCTTC. Amino acids: CASSLGTGTGNYGYTF.

This rearrangement joins TRBV11-2 to TRBJ1-4; D call uncertain. CDR1 and CDR2 from the germline V gene are SGHAT and FQNNGV. The V and J ends lost 1 base and 0 bases respectively, with 9 bases between them. The CDR3 totals 16 residues. For the CDR3, the DNA is TGTGCCAGCAGCTTAGGTCAGCTAGCAACTAATGAAAAACTGTTTTTT. It specifies CASSLGQLATNEKLFF.

V usage is TRBV6-1 and J usage is TRBJ1-1, with D perhaps TRBD1 (6 bases). CDR1 and CDR2 (germline): MNHNS, SASEGT. V lost 3 bases and J lost 8, with 13 bases in between. The CDR3 has 13 amino acids. The CDR3 nucleotides read TGTGCCAGCAGTGAGACTACTACAGGGGAAGCTTTCTTT. Residues: CASSETTTGEAFF.

The genes are TRBV7-8 and TRBJ1-2; a weak D match, TRBD1 (6 bases). Trimming shortened V by 0 bases and J by 2 bases, and 25 bases separated the two germline ends. The CDR3 spans 20 residues. Germline V CDR1 and CDR2: SGHVS, FQNEAQ. CDR3 nucleotides: TGTGCCAGCAGCTTAGCCTCTATCTCGAAAAAAAAAGGGGGAAACTATGGCTACACCTTC. Translated: CASSLASISKKKGGNYGYTF.

The V call is TRBV2, the J call TRBJ1-2; 7 bases line up with TRBD1. Unmatched junction bases numbered 5, after V lost 3 bases and J lost 4 bases. Germline CDR1 reads SNHLY; CDR2 reads FYNNEI. There are 14 residues in the CDR3. In DNA form, the CDR3 reads TGTGCCAGCAGTGAGGAGCAGGGGGGCTATGGCTACACCTTC. The encoded protein is CASSEEQGGYGYTF.

This rearrangement joins TRBV6-5 to TRBJ1-5; TRBD1 is a possible D gene (6 bases). The CDR3 consists of 15 residues. The ends were cut back, 4 bases at V and 2 bases at J, with 12 bases in the middle. Germline V lookup: CDR1 MNHEY, CDR2 SVGAGI. CDR3 DNA sequence: TGTGCCAGCAGTTCAACAGGGTGGGGCAATCAGCCCCAGCATTTT. Protein: CASSSTGWGNQPQHF.

V gene TRBV6-5 combines with J gene TRBJ2-7; 7 bases are shared with TRBD1. The CDR3 is 14 amino acids. Germline CDR1 reads MNHEY; CDR2 reads SVGAGI. Losses at the gene ends were 0 bases for V and 4 bases for J; bases not matched to a gene: 3. The CDR3 DNA is TGTGCCAGCAGTTACTCGAAGGGGGCATACGAGCAGTACTTC. Translating it yields CASSYSKGAYEQYF.

The chain joins TRBV2 to TRBJ1-1; D is uncertain. Trimming removed 7 bases at V and 0 bases at J, with 12 bases between. CDR3 length: 14 residues. Germline V CDR1 and CDR2: SNHLY, FYNNEI. CDR3 in amino acids: CASTSRRVNTEAFF. DNA for the CDR3: TGTGCCAGCACCTCAAGGCGGGTGAACACTGAAGCTTTCTTT.

This clone has a single count. The chain carries TRBV10-2 and TRBJ2-2; 8 bases are shared with TRBD2. J lost 1 base, V lost 4 bases, and 5 bases had no gene match. There are 16 residues in the CDR3. Germline lookup yields CDR1 WSHSY and CDR2 SAAADI. CDR3 amino acids: CASSAHAGGNTGELFF. CDR3 sequence (DNA): TGCGCCAGCAGTGCCCATGCGGGAGGGAACACCGGGGAGCTGTTTTTT.

V usage is TRBV11-2 and J usage is TRBJ2-7; TRBD2 matches 13 bases. Per germline, CDR1 SGHAT and CDR2 FQNNGV. This CDR3 is built from 16 residues. V lost 5 bases, J lost 4 bases, and 8 bases stayed unmatched. The CDR3 region has the DNA TGTGCCAGCAGCCCTCTCGGACTAGCGGGAGTTTACGAGCAGTACTTC. This sequence encodes CASSPLGLAGVYEQYF.

The rearrangement joins TRBV19 to TRBJ2-3; the match to TRBD1 covers 8 bases. The CDR3 contains 13 residues. Germline V gives CDR1 LNHDA, CDR2 SQIVND (reference sequence). J was trimmed by 4 bases and V by 7 bases; bases with no gene match: 4. For the CDR3, the DNA is TGTGCCAGTACCCTGACAGGGGCAGATACGCAGTATTTT. Translation gives CASTLTGADTQYF.

This clone showed up many times. This rearrangement joins TRBV10-3 to TRBJ1-2; weak D call: TRBD1 (6 bases). From germline, CDR1 is ENHRY and CDR2 SYGVKD. This CDR3 spans 14 amino acids. V was cut by 10 bases and J by 4 bases, with 19 bases left in between. CDR3 residues: CATSGQLTLYGYTF. CDR3 nucleotide sequence: TGTGCCACATCCGGACAGTTGACCCTCTATGGCTACACCTTC.

In DNA, the CDR3 is TGTGCCAGCAGCCTCCCGGGGTTTCGGGACTCGGCCTACGAGCAGTACTTC. Translated: CASSLPGFRDSAYEQYF. J is TRBJ2-7 and V is TRBV14, with D possibly being TRBD2 (6 bases). Between the trimmed V and J ends, which lost 4 bases and 2 bases, there was a span of 21 bases. Germline lookup yields CDR1 SGHDN and CDR2 FVKESK. The CDR3 spans 17 residues.

The V gene is TRBV7-3, the J gene TRBJ2-3; D possibly corresponds to TRBD1 (5 bases). The CDR3 covers 13 residues. Germline lookup yields CDR1 SGHTA and CDR2 FQGTGA. Trimming pared 7 bases from V and 6 bases from J, leaving 14 bases between. The DNA for the CDR3 is TGTGCCAGCAAGGTTCAGGGTCAGGATACGCAGTATTTT. This sequence encodes CASKVQGQDTQYF.

This clone was seen a single time. The J gene is TRBJ1-5, the V gene TRBV19, with TRBD1 matching over 8 bases. This CDR3 region has 16 residues. Germline V CDR1 and CDR2: LNHDA, SQIVND (reference sequence). V lost 5 bases to trimming and J lost 4 bases; unmatched junction nucleotides: 10. In nucleotides, the CDR3 is TGTGCCAGTAGTTTTACTATCGGACAGGGAAATCAGCCCCAGCATTTT. Protein product: CASSFTIGQGNQPQHF. Full variable domain (outside the CDR3, taken from reference TRBV19 and TRBJ1-5): DGGITQSPKYLFRKEGQNVTLSCEQNLNHDAMYWYRQDPGQGLRLIYYSQIVNDFQKGDIAEGYSVSREKKESFPLTVTSAQKNPTAFYLCASSFTIGQGNQPQHFGDGTRLSIL.

This chain links TRBV20-1 with TRBJ1-2, with a tentative D call TRBD1 (6 bases). This CDR3 has 11 amino acids. CDR1 is DFQATT and CDR2 is SNEGSKA in the germline V gene (reference sequence). With 6 bases removed from V and 6 bases from J, the gap between germline ends came to 11 bases. The CDR3 region is CSAVGADGYTF. In DNA, the CDR3 is TGCAGTGCAGTGGGGGCAGATGGCTACACCTTC.

J is TRBJ1-3 and V is TRBV19; 7 nucleotides align to TRBD1. Trimming cost V 7 bases and J 0 bases; bases outside gene matches: 15. Germline values: CDR1 LNHDA, CDR2 SQIVND (reference sequence). The CDR3 contains 18 residues. CDR3 amino acids: CASTPVATGALSGNTIYF. The CDR3 DNA sequence: TGTGCCAGTACCCCCGTCGCCACAGGGGCCCTCTCTGGAAACACCATATATTTT.

This clone showed up just once. This chain joins TRBV7-8 and TRBJ2-1; TRBD2 matches 9 bases. Germline V gene sequence: CDR1 SGHVS, CDR2 FQNEAQ. Trimming took 6 bases from V and 4 from J; bases not matched to a gene: 10. This CDR3 has 16 amino acids. The CDR3 DNA sequence: TGTGCCAGCAGAAGGGGGCGGGAGGGCCGGTACAATGAGCAGTTCTTC. This gives the protein CASRRGREGRYNEQFF. The full variable domain, completed using reference TRBV7-8 and TRBJ2-1, is GAGVSQSPRYKVAKRGQDVALRCDPISGHVSLFWYQQALGQGPEFLTYFQNEAQLDKSGLPSDRFFAERPEGSVSTLKIQRTQQEDSAVYLCASRRGREGRYNEQFFGPGTRLTVL.

Here the CDR3 DNA reads TGTGCCAGCAGTCAGTACCAAGAGACCCAGTACTTC. Protein: CASSQYQETQYF. The chain employs TRBV5-6 and TRBJ2-5; no firm D call. Germline loops: CDR1 SGHDT, CDR2 YYEEEE. V shed 5 bases and J shed 0 bases, with 5 bases lying between them. The CDR3 is made up of 12 amino acids.

This clone appeared once. The CDR3 bases are TGTGCCAGCAGCCCGACAGGGCGGGATGAAAAACTGTTTTTT. It specifies CASSPTGRDEKLFF. This chain uses TRBV7-9 with TRBJ1-4, with 7 bases lining up with TRBD1. The germline V gene has CDR1 SEHNR and CDR2 FQNEAQ (reference sequence). There are 14 residues in the CDR3. V lost 5 bases to trimming and J lost 6 bases; unmatched junction nucleotides: 6.